The 16 T cell receptor beta chains listed next were all sequenced from one sample in a study of blood T cells in healthy people across ages. Then a second PCR, running about 6 to 11 cycles, was carried out with a sample-barcoded 5' primer and a J-beta primer mix. Via MiXCR, TCRdb re-called the 5' RACE reads, giving one row per CDR3 protein. The sample holds about 1 million distinct CDR3 sequences, 40% to 55% seen once. Sequenced sample: blood. These TCRs come from a woman aged 55-69 years in good health.

This clonotype was seen more than once but under ten times. The chain couples TRBV10-3 to TRBJ2-1; 8 bases align to TRBD1. V gave up 10 bases and J gave up 5 bases; unmatched junction bases: 10. The CDR3 is 14 amino acids. The germline CDR1 and CDR2 sequences are ENHRY and SYGVKD. CDR3 sequence reads: CATLTGEAHNEQFF. DNA of the CDR3: TGTGCCACCCTGACAGGGGAAGCCCACAATGAGCAGTTCTTC.

This clonotype has more than one count but fewer than ten. The V call is TRBV29-1, the J call TRBJ2-1, with 7 bases lining up with TRBD2. CDR3 length: 10 residues. Germline V gene data show CDR1 as SQVTM and CDR2 as ANQGSEA. V trimming: 7 bases; J trimming: 12 bases; junction bases outside the gene matches: 6. CDR3 DNA: TGCAGCGGCCAGCGGGGTGGGCAGTTCTTC. It yields the protein CSGQRGGQFF.

The chain joins TRBV7-2 to TRBJ1-4; 9 bases are shared with TRBD1. The J segment lost 4 bases and the V segment lost 8 bases, leaving 2 bases of the junction unmatched. The CDR3 covers 13 residues. Germline CDR1 reads SGHTA; CDR2 reads FQGNSA. The CDR3 coding sequence is TGTGCCAGCGGACAGGGGCTTAATGAAAAACTGTTTTTT. This translates into CASGQGLNEKLFF.

This chain links TRBV29-1 with TRBJ2-4; the D gene is possibly TRBD1 (6 bases). The end of the DNA aligns better with TRBJ2-7, so the J call may be wrong. The V gene's germline CDR1 is SQVTM and CDR2 ANQGSEA. The CDR3 length is 14 residues. CDR3 in amino acids: CSAGGEGHTYEQYF. The CDR3 DNA follows: TGCAGCGCTGGAGGAGAGGGACACACCTACGAGCAGTACTTC.

The chain is built from TRBV7-8 and TRBJ2-3; D perhaps matches TRBD1 (5 bases). With 6 bases removed from V and 0 bases from J, the gap between germline ends came to 16 bases. The CDR3 contains 16 residues. The V gene's germline CDR1 is SGHVS and CDR2 FQNEAQ. The CDR3 reads CASRDRERSSTDTQYF. CDR3 sequence (DNA): TGTGCCAGCAGAGACAGAGAAAGATCTAGCACAGATACGCAGTATTTT.

The V call is TRBV12-5, the J call TRBJ2-3; TRBD1 matches 7 bases. CDR1 and CDR2 from the germline V gene are LGHNT and FRNRAP. The CDR3 sequence is 14 residues long. The trim removed 7 bases at V and 0 bases at J, leaving 4 bases unmatched. CDR3 region: CASAFRGSTDTQYF. In nucleotides, the CDR3 is TGTGCTAGTGCCTTCAGGGGGAGCACAGATACGCAGTATTTT.

The genes are TRBV3-1 and TRBJ2-5, with a weak D call TRBD1 (5 bases). Germline lookup yields CDR1 LGHDT and CDR2 YNNKEL (reference sequence). The ends were cut back, 4 bases at V and 4 bases at J, with 16 bases in the middle. The CDR3 extends over 15 amino acids. CDR3 sequence (DNA): TGTGCCAGCAGCCTCCCGCAGGGTCTATCAGAGACCCAGTACTTC. Its protein is CASSLPQGLSETQYF.

The chain uses TRBV27 and TRBJ2-1; the match to TRBD1 covers 8 bases. Trimming at V came to 0 bases and at J to 13 bases, leaving 8 bases not matched to a gene. The CDR3 has 14 residues. CDR1 and CDR2 (germline): MNHEY, SMNVEV (reference sequence). The CDR3 is CASSLSQGANTQFF. The CDR3 nucleotides are TGTGCCAGCAGTTTATCCCAGGGGGCGAACACCCAGTTCTTC.

A note on this clonotype: A junction boundary mismatches the germline segment, possibly from a read error. V and J are TRBV7-9 and TRBJ2-6; D is unresolved. Germline-derived CDR1 and CDR2 are SEHNR and FQNEAQ (reference sequence). The CDR3 sequence is 12 residues long. CDR3 region: CASGLENRVLTF. The CDR3 coding sequence is TGTGCCAGCGGCTTGGAAAACCGGGTCCTGACTTTC.

This clonotype came up a few times. The chain has TRBV6-2 or TRBV6-3 and TRBJ2-7, with a possible D match to TRBD1 (5 bases). The CDR3 extends over 14 amino acids. In germline, CDR1 is MNHEY, CDR2 SVGEGT. V lost 6 bases and J 3 bases, leaving 15 bases between the germline ends. The CDR3, as DNA: TGTGCCAGCAGACCTCGTGGACACCTCTACGAGCAGTACTTC. It yields the protein CASRPRGHLYEQYF.

This clonotype was counted only a few times. The chain combines TRBV5-5 with TRBJ2-7; 9 nucleotides line up with TRBD2. Germline-derived CDR1 and CDR2 are SGHKS and YYEKEE (reference sequence). Trimming removed 6 bases from V and 3 bases from J; junction bases left unmatched: 7. The CDR3 sequence is 14 residues long. CDR3 in amino acids: CASTQGLAYYEQYF. The CDR3 coding sequence is TGTGCCAGCACCCAGGGACTAGCCTACTACGAGCAGTACTTC.

J is TRBJ2-7 and V is TRBV7-7; TRBD2 matches 9 bases. This CDR3 contains 13 residues. Germline loops: CDR1 SSHAT, CDR2 FNYEAQ (reference sequence). V shed 5 bases and J 6 bases; nucleotides not matched to a gene: 5. CDR3 sequence: CASSRDSGSEQYF. CDR3 bases: TGTGCCAGCAGCCGTGATAGCGGGAGCGAGCAGTACTTC.

The chain has TRBV9 and TRBJ2-5, with 11 bases lining up with TRBD1. The DNA end favors TRBJ2-7, so the J call may be wrong. Germline V gene data show CDR1 as SGDLS and CDR2 as YYNGEE. The CDR3 is 14 residues long. The CDR3 reads CASSADRGLDEQYF. CDR3 DNA: TGTGCCAGCAGCGCGGACAGGGGGCTCGACGAGCAGTACTTC.

The chain's CDR3 is CASSLGASGSYEGQQYF. The CDR3 nucleotides are TGCGCCAGCAGCTTGGGGGCTAGCGGGAGCTACGAGGGTCAGCAGTACTTC. This chain connects TRBV5-1 to TRBJ2-7; 10 bases align to TRBD2. CDR1 is SGHRS and CDR2 is YFSETQ in the germline V gene. The length of the CDR3 is 17 residues. The trim removed 0 bases at V and 8 bases at J, leaving 14 bases unmatched.

The chain recombines TRBV20-1 with TRBJ2-5; no clear D. V dropped 1 base and J dropped 11 bases, with 20 bases sitting between them. The CDR3 runs 14 residues. CDR1 is DFQATT and CDR2 is SNEGSKA in the germline V gene (reference sequence). The CDR3 bases are TGCAGTGCTAGAGGTAGGATAACCTACAATGAGCAGTACTTC. Translation: CSARGRITYNEQYF.

In its sample, this clonotype was seen once. V is TRBV6-2 or TRBV6-3 and J is TRBJ1-5; D is unresolved. The V gene lost 2 bases and the J gene lost 6 bases, with 8 bases spanning the gap. The CDR3 extends over 13 amino acids. Germline V gene sequence: CDR1 MNHEY, CDR2 SVGEGT. CDR3 region: CASSYRVGQPQHF. In DNA, the CDR3 is TGTGCCAGCAGTTACAGGGTGGGTCAGCCCCAGCATTTT.